The clone carrying this T cell receptor beta chain is classed as medium-sized. The method was immunoSEQ multiplex PCR; TCRdb's version includes in-frame clones alone and lacks a portion of them. The sample shows fewer than 20,000 clones, around 70% of them seen only once. The data derive from a study of sequential checkpoint blockade in melanoma. Study-wide context: First-line arms were nivolumab then ipilimumab, or the reverse, randomized 1:1.

Losses at the gene ends were 4 bases for V and 4 bases for J; bases not matched to a gene: 9. Germline V gives CDR1 MDHEN, CDR2 SYDVKM. The CDR3 runs to 16 residues. The sample's treatment: randomized to nivolumab then ipilimumab (arm A) or the reverse (arm B). PBMC sorting kept live CD3+CD8+ cells without CD19 or CD56. The sequencing here drew on CD8+ T cells sorted from blood (inferred from file names), taken from a patient given nivolumab and ipilimumab in sequence. The chain combines TRBV28 with TRBJ1-4, with TRBD1 matching 7 bases. The TCR comes from a human donor with melanoma. The CDR3 loop reads CASSSLPGQLNEKLFF. CDR3 coding DNA: TGTGCCAGCAGTTCTCTTCCGGGACAGCTTAATGAAAAACTGTTTTTT.